This TCR beta chain was sequenced for a study of PD-1 blockade in classical Hodgkin lymphoma. Study-level points and caveats: Complete responders started with a diversity level that resembled newly diagnosed patients at baseline. By cycle point C4D1, TCR diversity had risen significantly in CD4+ cells (but not CD8+ cells).

Here immunoSEQ multiplex PCR was the method, and the copy in TCRdb shows in-frame clones only, minus some. This table holds approximately 44,000 clones, about 72% found once. There are 14 residues in the CDR3. Trimming left V 4 bases short and J 7 bases short, with 16 bases between. Germline V lookup: CDR1 MNHEY, CDR2 SMNVEV (reference sequence). This clone rates as medium-sized. Its specificity is not known. Every patient relapsed after autologous stem cell transplantation, and brentuximab vedotin exposure varied. The rearrangement links TRBV27 to TRBJ1-1; a possible D gene is TRBD1 (5 bases). The receptor was isolated from a human donor with classical Hodgkin lymphoma. Sequences were derived from peripheral blood mononuclear cells (PBMCs), sampled at baseline. CDR3 in DNA: TGTGCCAGCAGTTACTATCGACGGGACGGTGAAGCTTTCTTT. Residues: CASSYYRRDGEAFF.